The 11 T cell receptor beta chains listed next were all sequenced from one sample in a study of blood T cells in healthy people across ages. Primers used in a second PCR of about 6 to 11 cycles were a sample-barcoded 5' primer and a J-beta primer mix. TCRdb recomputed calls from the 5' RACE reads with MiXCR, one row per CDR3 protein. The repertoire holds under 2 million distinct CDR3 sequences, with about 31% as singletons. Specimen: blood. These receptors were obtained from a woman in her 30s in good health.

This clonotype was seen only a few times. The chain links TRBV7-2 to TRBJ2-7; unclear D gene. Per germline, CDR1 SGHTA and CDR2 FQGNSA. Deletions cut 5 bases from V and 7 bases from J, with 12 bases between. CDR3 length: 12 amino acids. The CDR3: CASSPDRWEQYF. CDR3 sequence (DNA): TGTGCCAGCAGCCCGGACCGGTGGGAGCAGTACTTC.

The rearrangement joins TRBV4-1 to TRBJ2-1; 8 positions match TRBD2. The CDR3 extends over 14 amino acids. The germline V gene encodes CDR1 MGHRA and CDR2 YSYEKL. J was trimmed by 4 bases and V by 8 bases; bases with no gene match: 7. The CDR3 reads CASPRSGTYNEQFF. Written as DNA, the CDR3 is TGCGCCAGCCCCCGTAGCGGGACTTACAATGAGCAGTTCTTC.

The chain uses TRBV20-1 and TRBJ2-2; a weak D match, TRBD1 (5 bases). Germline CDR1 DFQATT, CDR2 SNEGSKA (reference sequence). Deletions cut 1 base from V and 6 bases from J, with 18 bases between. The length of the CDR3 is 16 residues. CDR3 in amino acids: CSARAAGRAVAGELFF. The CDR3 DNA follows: TGCAGTGCTAGAGCGGCAGGCAGGGCAGTGGCCGGGGAGCTGTTTTTT.

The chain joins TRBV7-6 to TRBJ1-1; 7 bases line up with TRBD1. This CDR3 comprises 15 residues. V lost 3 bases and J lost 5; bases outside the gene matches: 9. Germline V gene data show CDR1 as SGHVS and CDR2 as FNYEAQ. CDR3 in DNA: TGTGCCAGCAGCTTCGCAGGGGGTAGTAGGACTGAAGCTTTCTTT. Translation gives CASSFAGGSRTEAFF.

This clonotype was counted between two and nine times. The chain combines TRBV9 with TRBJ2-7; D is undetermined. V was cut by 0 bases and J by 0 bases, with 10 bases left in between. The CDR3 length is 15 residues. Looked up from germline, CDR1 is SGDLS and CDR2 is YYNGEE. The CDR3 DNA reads TGTGCCAGCAGCGTAGGAAGTGGGGTCTCCTACGAGCAGTACTTC. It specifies CASSVGSGVSYEQYF.

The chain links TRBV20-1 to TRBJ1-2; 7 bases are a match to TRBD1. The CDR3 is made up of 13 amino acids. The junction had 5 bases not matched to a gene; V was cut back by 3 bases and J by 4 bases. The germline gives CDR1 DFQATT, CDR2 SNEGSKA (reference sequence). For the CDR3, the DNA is TGCAGTGCTAGTCAGGGGGAGGCCTATGGCTACACCTTC. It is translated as CSASQGEAYGYTF.

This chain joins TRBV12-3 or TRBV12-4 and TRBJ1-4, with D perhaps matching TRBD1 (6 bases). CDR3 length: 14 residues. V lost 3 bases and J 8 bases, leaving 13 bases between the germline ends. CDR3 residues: CASSFTGRGEKLFF. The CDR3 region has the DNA TGTGCCAGCAGTTTCACAGGGAGGGGGGAAAAACTGTTTTTT.

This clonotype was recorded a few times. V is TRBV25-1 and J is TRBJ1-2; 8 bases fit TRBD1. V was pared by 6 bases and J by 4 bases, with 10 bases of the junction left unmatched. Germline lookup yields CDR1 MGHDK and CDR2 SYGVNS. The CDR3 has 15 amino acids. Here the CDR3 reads CASSGGQGLSYGYTF. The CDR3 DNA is TGTGCCAGCAGCGGTGGACAGGGTCTATCCTATGGCTACACCTTC.

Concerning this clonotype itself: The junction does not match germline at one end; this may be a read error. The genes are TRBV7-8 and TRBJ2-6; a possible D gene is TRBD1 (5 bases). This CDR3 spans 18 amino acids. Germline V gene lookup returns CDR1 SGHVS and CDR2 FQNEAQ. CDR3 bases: TGTGCCAGCAGCTTAGGGGTCAAGGGAAGCTCTGGGGCCAACGCCCTGACTTTC. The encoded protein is CASSLGVKGSSGANALTF.

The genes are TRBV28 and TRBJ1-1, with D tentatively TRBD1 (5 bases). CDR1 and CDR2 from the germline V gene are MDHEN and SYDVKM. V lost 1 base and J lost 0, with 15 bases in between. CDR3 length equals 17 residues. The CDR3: CASSLLGFGGMNTEAFF. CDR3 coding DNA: TGTGCCAGCAGTTTATTAGGGTTCGGGGGGATGAACACTGAAGCTTTCTTT.

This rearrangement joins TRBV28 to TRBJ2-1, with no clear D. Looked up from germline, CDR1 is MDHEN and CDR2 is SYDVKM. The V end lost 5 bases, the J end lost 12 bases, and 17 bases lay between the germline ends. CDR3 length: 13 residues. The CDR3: CASSPRRSSGQFF. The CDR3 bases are TGTGCCAGCAGTCCCAGAAGATCATCTGGGCAGTTCTTC.